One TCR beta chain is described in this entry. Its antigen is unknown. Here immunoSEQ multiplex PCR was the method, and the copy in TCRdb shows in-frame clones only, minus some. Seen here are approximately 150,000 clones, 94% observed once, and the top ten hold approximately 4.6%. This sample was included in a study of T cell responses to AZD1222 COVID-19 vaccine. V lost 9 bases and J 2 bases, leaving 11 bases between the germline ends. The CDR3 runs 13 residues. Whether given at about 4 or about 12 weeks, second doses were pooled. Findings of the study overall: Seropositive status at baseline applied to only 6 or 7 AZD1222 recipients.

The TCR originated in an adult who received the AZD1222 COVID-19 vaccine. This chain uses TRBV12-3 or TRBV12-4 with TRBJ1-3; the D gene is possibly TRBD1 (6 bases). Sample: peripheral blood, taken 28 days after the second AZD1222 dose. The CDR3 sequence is CASRSGAGNTIYF. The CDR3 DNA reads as TGTGCCAGTAGGTCAGGGGCTGGAAACACCATATATTTT.